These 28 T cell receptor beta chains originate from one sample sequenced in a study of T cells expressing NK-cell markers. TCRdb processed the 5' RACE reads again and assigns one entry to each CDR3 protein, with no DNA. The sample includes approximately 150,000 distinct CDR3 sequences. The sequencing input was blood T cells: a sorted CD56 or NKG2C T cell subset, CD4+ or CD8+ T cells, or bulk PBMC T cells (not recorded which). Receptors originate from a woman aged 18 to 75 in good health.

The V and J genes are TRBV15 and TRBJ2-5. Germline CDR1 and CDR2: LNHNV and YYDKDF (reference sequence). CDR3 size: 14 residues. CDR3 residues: CATSAGRVSETQYF.

The CDR3 spells CASRTDGTGPYEQYF. The chain couples TRBV12-3 or TRBV12-4 to TRBJ2-7; TCRdb selects TRBD1, and the lack of DNA leaves this call unchecked. This CDR3 contains 15 residues.

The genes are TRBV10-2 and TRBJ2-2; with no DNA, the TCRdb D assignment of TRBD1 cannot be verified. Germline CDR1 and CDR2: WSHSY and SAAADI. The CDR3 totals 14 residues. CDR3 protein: CASRQGSNTGELFF.

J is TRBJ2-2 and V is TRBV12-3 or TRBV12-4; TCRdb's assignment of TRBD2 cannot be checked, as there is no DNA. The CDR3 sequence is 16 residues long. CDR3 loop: CASSPVGGLFTGELFF.

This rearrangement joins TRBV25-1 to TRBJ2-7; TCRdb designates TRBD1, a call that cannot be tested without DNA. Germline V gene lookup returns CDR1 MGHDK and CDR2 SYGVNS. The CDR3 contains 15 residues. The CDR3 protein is CASSDLDRGRYEQYF.

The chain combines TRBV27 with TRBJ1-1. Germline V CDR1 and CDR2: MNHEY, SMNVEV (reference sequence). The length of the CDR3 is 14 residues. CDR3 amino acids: CASSFSSLGAEAFF.

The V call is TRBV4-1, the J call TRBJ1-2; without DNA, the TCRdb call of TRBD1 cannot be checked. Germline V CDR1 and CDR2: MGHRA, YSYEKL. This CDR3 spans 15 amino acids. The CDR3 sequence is CASSQPTGGDYGYTF.

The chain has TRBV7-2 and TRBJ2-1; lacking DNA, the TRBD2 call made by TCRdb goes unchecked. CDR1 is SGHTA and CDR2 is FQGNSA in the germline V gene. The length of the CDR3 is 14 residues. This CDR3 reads CASSINSGRYEQFF. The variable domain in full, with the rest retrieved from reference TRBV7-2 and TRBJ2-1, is GAGVSQSPSNKVTEKGKDVELRCDPISGHTALYWYRQSLGQGLEFLIYFQGNSAPDKSGLPSDRFSAERTGGSVSTLTIQRTQQEDSAVYLCASSINSGRYEQFFGPGTRLTVL.

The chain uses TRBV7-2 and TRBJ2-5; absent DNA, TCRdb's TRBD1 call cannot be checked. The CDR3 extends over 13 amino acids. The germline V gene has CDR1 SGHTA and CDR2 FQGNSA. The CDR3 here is CASSFPPIGTQYF.

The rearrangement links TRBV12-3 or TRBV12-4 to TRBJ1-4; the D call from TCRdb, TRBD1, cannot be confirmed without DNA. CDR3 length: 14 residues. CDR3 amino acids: CASTLTETGGKLFF.

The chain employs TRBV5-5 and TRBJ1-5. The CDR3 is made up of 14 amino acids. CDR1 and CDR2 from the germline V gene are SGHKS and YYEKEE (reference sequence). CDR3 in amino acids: CASSLALLNQPQHF.

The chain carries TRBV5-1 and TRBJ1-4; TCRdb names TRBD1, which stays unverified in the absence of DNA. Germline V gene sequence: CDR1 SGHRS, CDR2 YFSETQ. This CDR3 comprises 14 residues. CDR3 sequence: CASSPGRRNEKLFF.

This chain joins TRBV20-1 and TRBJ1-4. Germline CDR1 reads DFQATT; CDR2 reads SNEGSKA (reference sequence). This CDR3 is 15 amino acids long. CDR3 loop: CSARDMRASGEKLFF.

The chain's CDR3 is CAISVGTGGADAGELFF. The chain is built from TRBV10-3 and TRBJ2-2; TCRdb designates TRBD1, a call that cannot be tested without DNA. In germline, CDR1 is ENHRY, CDR2 SYGVKD. The CDR3 sequence is 17 residues long.

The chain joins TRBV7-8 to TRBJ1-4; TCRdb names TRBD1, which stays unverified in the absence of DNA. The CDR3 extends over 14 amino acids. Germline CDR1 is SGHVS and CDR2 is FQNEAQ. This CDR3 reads CASSLDRANEKLFF.

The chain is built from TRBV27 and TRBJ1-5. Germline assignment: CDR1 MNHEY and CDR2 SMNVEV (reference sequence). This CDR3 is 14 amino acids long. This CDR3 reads CASSLEGWNQPQHF.

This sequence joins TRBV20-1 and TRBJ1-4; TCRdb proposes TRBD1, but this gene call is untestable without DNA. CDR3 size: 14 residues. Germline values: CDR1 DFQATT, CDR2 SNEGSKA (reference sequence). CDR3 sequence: CSATPLQGTEKLFF.

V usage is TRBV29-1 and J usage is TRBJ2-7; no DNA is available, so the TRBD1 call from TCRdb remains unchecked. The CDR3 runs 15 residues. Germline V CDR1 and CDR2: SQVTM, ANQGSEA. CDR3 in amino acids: CSVEELGADVYEQYF.

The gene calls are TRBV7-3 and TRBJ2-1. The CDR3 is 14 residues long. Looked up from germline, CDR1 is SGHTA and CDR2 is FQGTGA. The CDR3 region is CASSLLGLNNEQFF.

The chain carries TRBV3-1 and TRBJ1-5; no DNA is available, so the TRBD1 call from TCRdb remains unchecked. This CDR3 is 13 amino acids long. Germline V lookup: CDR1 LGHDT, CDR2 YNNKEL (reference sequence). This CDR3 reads CASSPRGGQPQHF.

The CDR3 is CASSSTRQDTQYF. The rearrangement links TRBV5-1 to TRBJ2-3. This CDR3 contains 13 residues. Germline V gene lookup returns CDR1 SGHRS and CDR2 YFSETQ.

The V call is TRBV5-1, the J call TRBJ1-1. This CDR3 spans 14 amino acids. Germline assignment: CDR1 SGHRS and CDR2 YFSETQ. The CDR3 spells CASSPSRGGTEAFF. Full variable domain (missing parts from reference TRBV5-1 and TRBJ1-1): KAGVTQTPRYLIKTRGQQVTLSCSPISGHRSVSWYQQTPGQGLQFLFEYFSETQRNKGNFPGRFSGRQFSNSRSEMNVSTLELGDSALYLCASSPSRGGTEAFFGQGTRLTVV.

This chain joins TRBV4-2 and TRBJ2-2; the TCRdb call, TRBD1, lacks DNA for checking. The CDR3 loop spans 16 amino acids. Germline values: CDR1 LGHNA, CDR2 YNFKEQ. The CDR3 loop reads CASSPSPGVVTGELFF.

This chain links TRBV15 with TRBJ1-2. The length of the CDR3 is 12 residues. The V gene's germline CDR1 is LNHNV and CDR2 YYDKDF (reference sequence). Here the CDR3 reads CATSRGERVGTF.

The CDR3 is CASSLRTGTVTDTQYF. The chain couples TRBV9 to TRBJ2-3; the D call of TRBD1 rests on TCRdb alone, since no DNA is present to check it. Germline-derived CDR1 and CDR2 are SGDLS and YYNGEE. This CDR3 has 16 amino acids.

The CDR3 protein is CASSLSKSAGASNTGELFF. The V gene is TRBV27, the J gene TRBJ2-2; TCRdb designates TRBD2, a call that cannot be tested without DNA. This CDR3 is 19 amino acids long. Germline assignment: CDR1 MNHEY and CDR2 SMNVEV (reference sequence).

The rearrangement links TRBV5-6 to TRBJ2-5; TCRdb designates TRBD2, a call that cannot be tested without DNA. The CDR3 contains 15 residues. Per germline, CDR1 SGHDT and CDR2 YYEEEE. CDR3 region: CASSLRTSGFETQYF.

The chain's CDR3 is CATSREEGGAYNEQFF. V gene TRBV15 combines with J gene TRBJ2-1. The CDR3 extends over 16 amino acids. The germline gives CDR1 LNHNV, CDR2 YYDKDF (reference sequence).